This T cell receptor beta chain was captured in a study of blood T cell repertoires in COVID-19. CDR1 and CDR2 from the germline V gene are DFQATT and SNEGSKA (reference sequence). The CDR3 covers 16 residues. The germline V and J ends were trimmed by 3 bases and 4 bases, with 21 bases remaining between them. Authors' analysis steps: Amplification with reference gene primers provided the estimates of nucleated cell counts. This table comes from immunoSEQ multiplex PCR, and its TCRdb copy is limited to in-frame clones, with some not included. From that table come the V and J calls and clone size; the DNA was used to work out D and trimming. This table holds around 250,000 clones, more than 65% found once.

The chain uses TRBV20-1 and TRBJ2-5, with D tentatively TRBD2 (6 bases). The origin of this receptor is a man between 50 and 59 years old with active or convalescent COVID-19. The material sequenced was peripheral blood. CDR3 in amino acids: CSASTGLIPARETQYF. The CDR3 DNA sequence: TGCAGTGCTAGTACGGGACTTATCCCTGCCCGAGAGACCCAGTACTTC.